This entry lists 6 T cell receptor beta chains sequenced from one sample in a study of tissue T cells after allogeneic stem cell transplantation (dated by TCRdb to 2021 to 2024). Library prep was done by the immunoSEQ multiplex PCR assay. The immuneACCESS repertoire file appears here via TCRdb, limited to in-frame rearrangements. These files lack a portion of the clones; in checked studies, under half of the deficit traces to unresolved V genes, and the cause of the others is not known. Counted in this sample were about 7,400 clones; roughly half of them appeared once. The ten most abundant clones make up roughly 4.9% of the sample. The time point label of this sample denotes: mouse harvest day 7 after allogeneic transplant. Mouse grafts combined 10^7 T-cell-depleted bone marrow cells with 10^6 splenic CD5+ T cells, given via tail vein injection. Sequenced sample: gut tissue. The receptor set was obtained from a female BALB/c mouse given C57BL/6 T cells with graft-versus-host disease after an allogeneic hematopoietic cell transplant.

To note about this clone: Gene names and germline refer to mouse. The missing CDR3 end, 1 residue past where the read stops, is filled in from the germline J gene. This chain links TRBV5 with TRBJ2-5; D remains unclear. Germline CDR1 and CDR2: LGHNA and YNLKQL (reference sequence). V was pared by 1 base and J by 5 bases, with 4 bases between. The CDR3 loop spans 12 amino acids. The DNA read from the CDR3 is TGTGCCAGCAGCCAAGGGGGAGACACCCAGTAC. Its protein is CASSQGGDTQY. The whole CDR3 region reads CASSQGGDTQYF.

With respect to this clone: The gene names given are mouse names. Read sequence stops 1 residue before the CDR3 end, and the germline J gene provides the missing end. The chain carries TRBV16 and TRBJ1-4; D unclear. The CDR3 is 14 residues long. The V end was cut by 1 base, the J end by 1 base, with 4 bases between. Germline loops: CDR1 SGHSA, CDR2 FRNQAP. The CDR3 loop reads CASSLVSSNERLFF. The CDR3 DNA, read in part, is TGTGCAAGCAGCTTAGTAAGTTCCAACGAAAGATTATTT.

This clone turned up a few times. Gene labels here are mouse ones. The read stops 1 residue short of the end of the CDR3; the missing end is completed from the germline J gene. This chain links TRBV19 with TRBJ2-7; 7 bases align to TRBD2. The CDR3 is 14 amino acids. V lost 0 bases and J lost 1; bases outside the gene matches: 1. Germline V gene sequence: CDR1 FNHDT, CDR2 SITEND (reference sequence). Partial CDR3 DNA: TGTGCCAGCAGTATAGTGGGGGGTTCCTATGAACAGTAC. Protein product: CASSIVGGSYEQY. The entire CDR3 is CASSIVGGSYEQYF.

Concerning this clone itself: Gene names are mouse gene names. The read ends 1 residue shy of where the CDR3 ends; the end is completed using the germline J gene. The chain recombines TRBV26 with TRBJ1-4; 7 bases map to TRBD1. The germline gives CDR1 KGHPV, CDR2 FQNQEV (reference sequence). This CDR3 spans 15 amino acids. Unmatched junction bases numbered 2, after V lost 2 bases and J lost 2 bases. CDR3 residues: CASSLTGASNERLFF. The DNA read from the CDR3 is TGTGCCAGCAGTCTGACAGGGGCCTCCAACGAAAGATTATTT. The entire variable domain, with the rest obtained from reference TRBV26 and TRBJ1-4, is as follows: NSKVIQTPRYLVKGQGQKAKMRCIPEKGHPVVFWYQQNKNNEFKFLINFQNQEVLQQIDMTEKRFSAECPSNSPCSLEIQSSEAGDSALYLCASSLTGASNERLFFGHGTKLSVL.

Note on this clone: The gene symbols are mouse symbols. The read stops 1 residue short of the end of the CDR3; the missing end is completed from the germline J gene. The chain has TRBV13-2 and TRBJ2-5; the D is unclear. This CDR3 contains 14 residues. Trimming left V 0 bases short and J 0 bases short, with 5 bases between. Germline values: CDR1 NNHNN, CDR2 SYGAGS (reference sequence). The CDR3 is CASGDGQNQDTQYF. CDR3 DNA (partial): TGTGCCAGCGGTGATGGACAAAACCAAGACACCCAGTAC.

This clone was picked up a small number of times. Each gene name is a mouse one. The CDR3 loop reads CASSLGRGDTGQLYF. The CDR3 DNA, read in part, is TGTGCCAGCAGTCTGGGCAGGGGGGACACCGGGCAGCTCTAC. The chain carries TRBV26 and TRBJ2-2, with D possibly matching TRBD1 (7 bases). The read gets to within 1 residue of the CDR3 end, and the germline J gene fills in the rest. This CDR3 comprises 15 residues. Deletions cut 2 bases from V and 3 bases from J, with 10 bases between. The V gene's germline CDR1 is KGHPV and CDR2 FQNQEV (reference sequence). The variable domain in full, with the rest retrieved from reference TRBV26 and TRBJ2-2, is NSKVIQTPRYLVKGQGQKAKMRCIPEKGHPVVFWYQQNKNNEFKFLINFQNQEVLQQIDMTEKRFSAECPSNSPCSLEIQSSEAGDSALYLCASSLGRGDTGQLYFGEGSKLTVL.